This is a list of T cell receptor beta chains from one sample in a study of blood T cell repertoires in COVID-19. Profiling relied on immunoSEQ multiplex PCR, and the TCRdb table lists in-frame clones only, not all of them. The sample includes 60,000 to 85,000 clones, roughly 80% of them seen just once. Material for sequencing was peripheral blood. All receptors derive from a human donor in a cohort sampled during active COVID-19. Each CDR3 is given with its conserved first and last residue. The order of the fields is clone size, J gene, V gene, D gene, CDR3 DNA, CDR3 protein. The D gene is left open where the match is weak. Part of the rows lack a size; the others show once, few, many or a class for expanded clones.

clone_size: -; j_call: TRBJ1-2; v_call: TRBV6-1; d_call: -; cdr3_nt: TGTGCCAGCAGTGAATCCGGGGGTGGGGGCTATGGCTACACCTTC; cdr3_aa: CASSESGGGGYGYTF
clone_size: few; j_call: TRBJ1-5; v_call: TRBV18; d_call: -; cdr3_nt: TGTGCCAGCTCTGCGACACATAGCAATCAGCCCCAGCATTTT; cdr3_aa: CASSATHSNQPQHF
clone_size: -; j_call: TRBJ2-5; v_call: TRBV7-8; d_call: TRBD2; cdr3_nt: TGTGCCAGCAGCTTCGGGACTAGCGGGGGACTATTAGAGACCCAGTACTTC; cdr3_aa: CASSFGTSGGLLETQYF
clone_size: -; j_call: TRBJ1-1; v_call: TRBV19; d_call: -; cdr3_nt: TGTGCCAGTAGTTTATCGGACACTGAAGCTTTCTTT; cdr3_aa: CASSLSDTEAFF
clone_size: -; j_call: TRBJ2-3; v_call: TRBV6-5; d_call: -; cdr3_nt: TGTGCCAGCCTCATCTCCGGGGGAACGGATACGCAGTATTTT; cdr3_aa: CASLISGGTDTQYF
clone_size: -; j_call: TRBJ1-2; v_call: TRBV13; d_call: -; cdr3_nt: TGTGCCAGCAGTCGCCGCTCGACAGAGATTCCCTATGGCTACACCTTC; cdr3_aa: CASSRRSTEIPYGYTF
clone_size: -; j_call: TRBJ1-3; v_call: TRBV30; d_call: -; cdr3_nt: TGTGCCTGGAGTGTACCCAGGATGTTTGGAAACACCATATATTTT; cdr3_aa: CAWSVPRMFGNTIYF
clone_size: -; j_call: TRBJ2-3; v_call: TRBV12-5; d_call: TRBD2; cdr3_nt: TGTGCTAGTGGTTTGGTCACCATTCCGGGACTAGCGGGTGAAGGTCGGACAGATACGCAGTATTTT; cdr3_aa: CASGLVTIPGLAGEGRTDTQYF
clone_size: once; j_call: TRBJ2-7; v_call: TRBV28; d_call: TRBD1; cdr3_nt: TGTGCCAGCAGTTCCTCCGGACAGGGGATCTCCTACGAGCAGTACTTC; cdr3_aa: CASSSSGQGISYEQYF
clone_size: -; j_call: TRBJ2-2; v_call: TRBV11-3; d_call: TRBD1; cdr3_nt: TGTGCCAGCAGCTCCAGGACAGGGGGCACCGGGGAGCTGTTTTTT; cdr3_aa: CASSSRTGGTGELFF
clone_size: -; j_call: TRBJ2-3; v_call: TRBV5-1; d_call: -; cdr3_nt: TGCGCCAGCAGCTTGGGTCCTAGTTCAGATACGCAGTATTTT; cdr3_aa: CASSLGPSSDTQYF
clone_size: -; j_call: TRBJ2-3; v_call: TRBV4-3; d_call: TRBD2; cdr3_nt: TGCGCCAGCAGCCAAGATTCCCTAGCGGGGGGTTCAGATACGCAGTATTTT; cdr3_aa: CASSQDSLAGGSDTQYF
clone_size: -; j_call: TRBJ1-2; v_call: TRBV3-1/TRBV3-2; d_call: -; cdr3_nt: TGTGCCAGCAGCCAAGCCGCGGGGGCTGGCTACACCTTC; cdr3_aa: CASSQAAGAGYTF
clone_size: -; j_call: TRBJ2-7; v_call: TRBV7-2; d_call: -; cdr3_nt: TGTGCCAGCAGCTTAGCTCAGGGAGAGCAGTACTTC; cdr3_aa: CASSLAQGEQYF
clone_size: -; j_call: TRBJ1-2; v_call: TRBV4-2; d_call: -; cdr3_nt: TGTGCCAGCAGCCAAGGGAGGTCAATTCGAGACTATGGCTACACCTTC; cdr3_aa: CASSQGRSIRDYGYTF
clone_size: -; j_call: TRBJ2-5; v_call: TRBV4-3; d_call: TRBD2; cdr3_nt: TGCGCCAGCAGCCGTGGACTAGCGTTATACGAGACCCAGTACTTC; cdr3_aa: CASSRGLALYETQYF
clone_size: -; j_call: TRBJ2-4; v_call: TRBV7-2; d_call: TRBD2; cdr3_nt: TGTGCCAGCAGTCGTAGCGGGGGGTCGACCAAAAACATTCAGTACTTC; cdr3_aa: CASSRSGGSTKNIQYF
clone_size: -; j_call: TRBJ2-5; v_call: TRBV15; d_call: -; cdr3_nt: TGTGCCACCAGCTCTCTTTTGGGGGGAGAGACCCAGTACTTC; cdr3_aa: CATSSLLGGETQYF
clone_size: -; j_call: TRBJ1-5; v_call: TRBV24-1; d_call: TRBD1; cdr3_nt: TGTGCCACCAGCATTGGACAGGGTAGTAATCAGCCCCAGCATTTT; cdr3_aa: CATSIGQGSNQPQHF
clone_size: -; j_call: TRBJ1-2; v_call: TRBV19; d_call: -; cdr3_nt: TGTGCCAGTAGTGCGCCCCCCCGGACAAATAACTATGGCTACACCTTC; cdr3_aa: CASSAPPRTNNYGYTF
clone_size: -; j_call: TRBJ2-1; v_call: TRBV30; d_call: -; cdr3_nt: TGTGCCTGGAGTGTAGACCTAGGCGGATTCTCCTACAATGAGCAGTTCTTC; cdr3_aa: CAWSVDLGGFSYNEQFF
clone_size: few; j_call: TRBJ2-3; v_call: TRBV5-4; d_call: TRBD2; cdr3_nt: TGTGCCAGCAGCGCCGGACTAGCGGGAGGCCGGGTGACAGATACGCAGTATTTT; cdr3_aa: CASSAGLAGGRVTDTQYF
clone_size: once; j_call: TRBJ1-2; v_call: TRBV7-2; d_call: -; cdr3_nt: TGTGCCAGCAGCCCAAGATTGGGCCGTAACTATGGCTACACCTTC; cdr3_aa: CASSPRLGRNYGYTF
clone_size: -; j_call: TRBJ2-1; v_call: TRBV5-1; d_call: TRBD2; cdr3_nt: TGCGCCAGCAGCTCAATACCAAACAGGCGACCGGGACTAGCGGCCTACAATGAGCAGTTCTTC; cdr3_aa: CASSSIPNRRPGLAAYNEQFF
clone_size: many; j_call: TRBJ1-2; v_call: TRBV7-9; d_call: -; cdr3_nt: TGTGCCAGCAGCACGCAGGGTGTTAACTACACCTTC; cdr3_aa: CASSTQGVNYTF
clone_size: -; j_call: TRBJ2-2; v_call: TRBV4-3; d_call: TRBD2; cdr3_nt: TGCGCCAGCAGCCTACGGGAGGATCTCGGGGAGCTGTTTTTT; cdr3_aa: CASSLREDLGELFF